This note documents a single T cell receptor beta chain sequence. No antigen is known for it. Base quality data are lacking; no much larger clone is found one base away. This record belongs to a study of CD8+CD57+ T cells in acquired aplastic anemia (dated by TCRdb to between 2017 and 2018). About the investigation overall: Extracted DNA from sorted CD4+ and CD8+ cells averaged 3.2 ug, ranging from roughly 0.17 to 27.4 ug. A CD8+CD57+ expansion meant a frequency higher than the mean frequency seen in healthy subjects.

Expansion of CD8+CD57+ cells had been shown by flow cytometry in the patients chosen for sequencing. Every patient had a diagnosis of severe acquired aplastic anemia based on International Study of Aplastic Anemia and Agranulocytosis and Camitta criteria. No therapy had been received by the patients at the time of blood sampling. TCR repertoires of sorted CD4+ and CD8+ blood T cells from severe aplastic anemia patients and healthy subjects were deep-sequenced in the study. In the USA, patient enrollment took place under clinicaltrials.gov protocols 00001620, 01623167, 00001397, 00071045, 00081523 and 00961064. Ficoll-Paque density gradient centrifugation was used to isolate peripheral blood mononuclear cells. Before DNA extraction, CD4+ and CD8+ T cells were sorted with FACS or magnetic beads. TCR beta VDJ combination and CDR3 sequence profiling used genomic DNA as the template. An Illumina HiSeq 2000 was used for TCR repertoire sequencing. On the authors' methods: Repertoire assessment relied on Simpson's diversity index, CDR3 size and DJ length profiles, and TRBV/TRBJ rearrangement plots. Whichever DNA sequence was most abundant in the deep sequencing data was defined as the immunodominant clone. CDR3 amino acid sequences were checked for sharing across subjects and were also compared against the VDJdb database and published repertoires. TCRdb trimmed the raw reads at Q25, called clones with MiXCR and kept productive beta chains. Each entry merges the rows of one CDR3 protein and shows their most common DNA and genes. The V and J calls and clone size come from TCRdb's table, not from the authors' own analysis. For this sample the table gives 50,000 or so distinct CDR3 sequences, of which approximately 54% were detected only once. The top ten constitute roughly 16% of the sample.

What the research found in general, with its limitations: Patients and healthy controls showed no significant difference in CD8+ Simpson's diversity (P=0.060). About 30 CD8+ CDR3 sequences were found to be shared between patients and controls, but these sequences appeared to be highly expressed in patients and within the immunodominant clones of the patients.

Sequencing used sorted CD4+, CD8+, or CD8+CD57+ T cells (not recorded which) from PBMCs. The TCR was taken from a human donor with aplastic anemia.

This receptor carries the CDR3 CATSTGLWEETQYF. The DNA sequence follows: TGTGCCACCAGCACGGGGCTTTGGGAAGAGACCCAGTACTTC. The chain uses TRBV15 and TRBJ2-5; the D element could tentatively be TRBD1 or TRBD2, as 5 bases agree for each. V is shortened by 4 bases, J by 3 bases, and the region joining them spans 12 bases. Including the terminal cysteine and phenylalanine, the CDR3 comprises 14 residues. Only the CDR3 DNA is retained, 42 bases long and in frame from the first base. The germline V gene (reference sequence) gives CDR1 as LNHNV and CDR2 as YYDKDF.